This TCR beta chain was documented in a study of cytomegalovirus exposure and HLA in healthy donors. General study findings and limits: The study recorded 160 or so TCR beta chains that were cytomegalovirus-associated. Most TCR sequences were rare, but some public TCRs occurred in many donors.

This CDR3 contains 11 residues. CDR1 and CDR2 from the germline V gene are SEHNR and FQNEAQ (reference sequence). The V end lost 11 bases, the J end lost 7 bases, and 15 bases lay between the germline ends. Assay used: immunoSEQ multiplex PCR; TCRdb lists only in-frame clones, some missing. The table has some 190,000 clones, 86% seen once. The donors were in the 120-subject validation cohort, distinct from the roughly 600-subject first cohort. As concerns this clone: Its specificity is not known.

This receptor was obtained from a man aged 30 to 45 in good health and CMV-seropositive. What was sequenced was PBMCs. This chain links TRBV7-9 with TRBJ2-7, with D perhaps matching TRBD1 (7 bases). CDR3 sequence: CALRAGGEQYF. The CDR3 region has the DNA TGTGCCTTGAGGGCAGGGGGGGAGCAGTACTTC.